These 18 T cell receptor beta chains originate from one sample sequenced in a study of T cell changes during pregnancy in multiple sclerosis. This table comes from immunoSEQ multiplex PCR, and its TCRdb copy is limited to in-frame clones, with some not included. The repertoire holds about 59,000 clones, with just over 90% as singletons. Sequenced here: CD4+ T cells from peripheral blood mononuclear cells, sampled before pregnancy. The receptors shown here come from a female donor with multiple sclerosis, enrolled in a pregnancy study.

This chain connects TRBV7-8 to TRBJ2-7, with 7 bases fitting TRBD1. V trimming: 4 bases; J trimming: 5 bases; junction bases outside the gene matches: 11. Germline-derived CDR1 and CDR2 are SGHVS and FQNEAQ. This CDR3 contains 15 residues. This CDR3 reads CASSSTFTGAHEQYF. The CDR3 DNA is TGTGCCAGCAGCTCGACCTTTACAGGGGCCCACGAGCAGTACTTC.

This chain links TRBV15 with TRBJ2-7; tentatively, D is TRBD2 (8 bases). The germline V gene encodes CDR1 LNHNV and CDR2 YYDKDF (reference sequence). The V end was cut by 0 bases, the J end by 2 bases, with 14 bases between. The CDR3 runs to 16 residues. This CDR3 is CATSRDSGGGAYEQYF. The CDR3 DNA sequence: TGTGCCACCAGCAGAGATTCGGGAGGGGGCGCCTACGAGCAGTACTTC.

A single count supports this clone. The chain recombines TRBV6-6 with TRBJ2-7, with 9 positions matching TRBD1. The germline V gene has CDR1 MNHNY and CDR2 SVGAGI (reference sequence). The CDR3 runs to 16 residues. The V and J ends lost 2 bases and 7 bases, in that order; junction bases with no gene match: 12. Here the CDR3 reads CASSYPRQGGSGEQYF. In DNA form, the CDR3 reads TGTGCCAGCAGTTACCCTAGACAGGGGGGTTCGGGGGAGCAGTACTTC.

The gene calls are TRBV6-5 and TRBJ2-5; maybe TRBD2 (5 bases). Near its end, the DNA agrees better with TRBJ2-7, so the J call may be wrong. The CDR3 is 15 residues long. Germline assignment: CDR1 MNHEY and CDR2 SVGAGI. CDR3 DNA: TGTGCCAGCAGCCCTTACAGCCTTGGACTCTACGAGCAGTACTTC. Its translation: CASSPYSLGLYEQYF.

This chain connects TRBV7-8 to TRBJ1-2; a possible D gene is TRBD1 (5 bases). The CDR3 is 13 amino acids. Per the germline V gene, CDR1 is SGHVS and CDR2 is FQNEAQ. V was shortened by 3 bases and J by 4 bases, with 9 bases between the two germline ends. CDR3 nucleotides: TGTGCCAGCAGCTTGTGGCAGGGCTATGGCTACACCTTC. This encodes CASSLWQGYGYTF.

The chain links TRBV5-4 to TRBJ2-1; D not certain. This CDR3 region has 13 residues. V was cut by 4 bases and J by 3 bases, with 8 bases left in between. The germline CDR1 and CDR2 sequences are SGHNT and YYREEE (reference sequence). The CDR3: CASSRAGYNEQFF. The CDR3 DNA follows: TGTGCCAGCAGCCGAGCAGGCTACAATGAGCAGTTCTTC.

CDR3 protein: CASSPLLSSGRKTQYF. The CDR3, as DNA: TGTGCCAGCAGTCCCCTACTCTCTAGCGGGAGAAAGACCCAGTACTTC. The rearrangement joins TRBV28 to TRBJ2-5; 10 bases fit TRBD2. V was pared by 5 bases and J by 6 bases, with 12 bases of the junction left unmatched. The CDR3 runs 16 residues. In germline, CDR1 is MDHEN, CDR2 SYDVKM.

The rearrangement uses TRBV7-8 and TRBJ2-5; TRBD2 agrees at 10 bases. Unmatched junction bases numbered 6, after V lost 1 base and J lost 4 bases. CDR1 and CDR2 from the germline V gene are SGHVS and FQNEAQ. This CDR3 has 16 residues. The CDR3 region is CASSLEGRLAGETQYF. Written as DNA, the CDR3 is TGTGCCAGCAGCTTAGAGGGGAGACTAGCGGGAGAGACCCAGTACTTC.

The chain combines TRBV5-4 with TRBJ2-7, with a possible D match to TRBD1 (6 bases). V lost 4 bases and J lost 2, with 13 bases in between. The germline V gene has CDR1 SGHNT and CDR2 YYREEE (reference sequence). The CDR3 covers 14 residues. The CDR3 DNA is TGTGCCAGCAGCCCCGGACAGAGAGCCTACGAGCAGTACTTC. It encodes CASSPGQRAYEQYF.

The J gene is TRBJ1-2, the V gene TRBV11-1; D is unclear. Between the trimmed V and J ends, which lost 2 bases and 6 bases, there was a span of 16 bases. Germline V gene data show CDR1 as SGHAT and CDR2 as FQDESV (reference sequence). CDR3 length: 15 amino acids. Here the CDR3 reads CASSLNGRSSDGYTF. The CDR3 coding sequence is TGTGCCAGCAGCTTAAATGGCCGCTCCTCCGATGGCTACACCTTC. The full variable domain, rest sourced from reference TRBV11-1 and TRBJ1-2, is EAEVAQSPRYKITEKSQAVAFWCDPISGHATLYWYRQILGQGPELLVQFQDESVVDDSQLPKDRFSAERLKGVDSTLKIQPAELGDSAMYLCASSLNGRSSDGYTFGSGTRLTVV.

The CDR3 coding sequence is TGTGCCAGCAGCTTAAGGGCGACTAGCGGAGGGAATGAGCAGTTCTTC. It is translated as CASSLRATSGGNEQFF. This chain links TRBV7-2 with TRBJ2-1, with 9 bases identical to TRBD2. Germline V CDR1 and CDR2: SGHTA, FQGNSA. J was trimmed by 7 bases and V by 2 bases; bases with no gene match: 9. The CDR3 has 16 residues.

The chain carries TRBV4-3 and TRBJ2-1; TRBD1 matches 8 bases. J gave up 9 bases and V 4 bases, and 2 bases lay outside the gene matches. This CDR3 spans 12 amino acids. CDR1 and CDR2 (germline): LGHNA, YSLEER. The CDR3 nucleotides are TGCGCCAGCAGCCTAGACAGGGGTGAGCAGTTCTTC. Protein sequence: CASSLDRGEQFF.

The chain employs TRBV9 and TRBJ2-1; 9 bases line up with TRBD2. Germline V CDR1 and CDR2: SGDLS, YYNGEE. Trimming took 4 bases from V and 9 from J; bases not matched to a gene: 11. The CDR3 spans 15 residues. The CDR3 DNA reads as TGTGCCAGCAGCACCGGGACTAGCAGTGGTAGTGAGCAGTTCTTC. It is translated as CASSTGTSSGSEQFF.

Only one count was recorded for this clone. The chain couples TRBV6-1 to TRBJ2-7, with TRBD1 matching 9 bases. The germline CDR1 and CDR2 sequences are MNHNS and SASEGT. This CDR3 is 14 amino acids long. J gave up 2 bases and V 8 bases, and 7 bases lay outside the gene matches. The CDR3 protein is CASLRTGVTYEQYF. In DNA form, the CDR3 reads TGTGCCAGCCTTAGGACAGGGGTCACCTACGAGCAGTACTTC.

The V gene is TRBV28, the J gene TRBJ2-6; D is perhaps TRBD1 (6 bases). The CDR3 totals 18 residues. The V gene lost 5 bases and the J gene lost 0 bases, with 17 bases spanning the gap. In germline, CDR1 is MDHEN, CDR2 SYDVKM. The chain's CDR3 is CASSAPGQPISGANVLTF. The CDR3 region has the DNA TGTGCCAGCAGTGCGCCGGGACAACCTATCTCTGGGGCCAACGTCCTGACTTTC. Full variable domain (missing parts from reference TRBV28 and TRBJ2-6): DVKVTQSSRYLVKRTGEKVFLECVQDMDHENMFWYRQDPGLGLRLIYFSYDVKMKEKGDIPEGYSVSREKKERFSLILESASTNQTSMYLCASSAPGQPISGANVLTFGAGSRLTVL.

As to this clone: At one end, the junction sequence differs from germline, possibly due to a read error. The CDR3 protein is CASSQTQGGELFF. The CDR3, as DNA: TGTGCTAGCAGCCAGACGCAGGGCGGGGAGCTGTTTTTT. V usage is TRBV7-7 and J usage is TRBJ2-2; D may be TRBD1 (5 bases). CDR3 length: 13 amino acids. Per the germline V gene, CDR1 is SSHAT and CDR2 is FNYEAQ (reference sequence).

The CDR3 reads CASSPETRGANYGYTF. In DNA, the CDR3 is TGTGCCAGCTCACCAGAAACCAGGGGGGCCAACTATGGCTACACCTTC. The chain recombines TRBV18 with TRBJ1-2; 7 nucleotides align to TRBD1. Trimming cost V 2 bases and J 2 bases; bases outside gene matches: 8. CDR1 is KGHSH and CDR2 is LQKENI in the germline V gene. This CDR3 is 16 amino acids long.

The chain has TRBV19 and TRBJ1-1, with a possible D match to TRBD1 (5 bases). CDR1 is LNHDA, CDR2 SQIVND, per germline (reference sequence). The CDR3 covers 14 residues. V lost 3 bases and J lost 0, with 8 bases in between. CDR3 region: CASSMGLMNTEAFF. The CDR3 DNA follows: TGTGCCAGTAGTATGGGACTGATGAACACTGAAGCTTTCTTT.